One T cell receptor (beta chain) is described in this entry. What it binds is unknown. Once extracted for a subset, genomic DNA was divided evenly among several immunoSEQ plates. Per the authors' pipeline: Filtering differed since immunoSEQ provided only junctions, with no quality scores. Assay: immunoSEQ multiplex PCR; the TCRdb copy retains only in-frame clones and omits some. V and J calls and clone size are as listed in that table; D and trimming were resolved from the DNA. The sample has about 680,000 clones, approximately 75% seen once; the top ten hold roughly 1.8%. This sample stems from a study of shared clonotypes between healthy human individuals. Study-level findings and limits: Naive CD4 clonotype sharing across a few donors was approximately 5%.

Per the germline V gene, CDR1 is LNHDA and CDR2 is SQIVND (reference sequence). Unmatched junction bases numbered 4, after V lost 4 bases and J lost 5 bases. The CDR3 extends over 15 amino acids. The chain combines TRBV19 with TRBJ2-7; 14 nucleotides line up with TRBD2. The TCR comes from a woman aged 25 to 39 in good health. The sequencing input was memory CD4+ T cells sorted from blood. The subset is: CD45RA-negative fraction. CDR3 region: CASSTGTSGSNEQYF. The CDR3 DNA reads TGTGCCAGTAGTACCGGGACTAGCGGGAGCAACGAGCAGTACTTC.